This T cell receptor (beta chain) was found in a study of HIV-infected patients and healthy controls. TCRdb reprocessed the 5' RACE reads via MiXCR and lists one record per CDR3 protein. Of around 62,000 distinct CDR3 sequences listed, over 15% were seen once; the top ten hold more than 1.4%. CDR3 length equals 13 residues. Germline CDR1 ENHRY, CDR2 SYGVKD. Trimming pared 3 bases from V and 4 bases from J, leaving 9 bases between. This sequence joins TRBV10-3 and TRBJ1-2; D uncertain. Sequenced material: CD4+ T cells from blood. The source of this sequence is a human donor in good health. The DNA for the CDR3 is TGTGCCATCAGTGAATACCAGCGCTATGGCTACACCTTC. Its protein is CAISEYQRYGYTF.